Shown below are 28 T cell receptor beta chains from a single sample sequenced in a study of blood T cells in healthy people across ages. Alongside a J-beta primer mix, a sample-barcoded 5' primer served in a second PCR lasting roughly 7 to 12 cycles. TCRdb re-called the 5' RACE reads with MiXCR, one entry per CDR3 protein. The sample consists of more than 500,000 distinct CDR3 sequences, approximately 26% of them appearing once. The same data also went into a second study, on T cells of mothers and their children.

The material sequenced was blood. The origin of the receptors is a boy aged 2 to 9 in good health.

J is TRBJ2-3 and V is TRBV5-5; 9 nucleotides line up with TRBD2. CDR3 length: 18 residues. CDR1 is SGHKS, CDR2 YYEKEE, per germline (reference sequence). V gave up 0 bases and J gave up 2 bases; unmatched junction bases: 10. The chain's CDR3 is CASSLEGLLAGITDTQYF. CDR3 DNA: TGTGCCAGCAGCTTGGAAGGGCTACTAGCGGGTATCACAGATACGCAGTATTTT.

Note on this clonotype: This is likely a read error, given that the CDR3 carries no conserved phenylalanine or tryptophan at its end. The V gene is TRBV6-6, the J gene TRBJ1-2, with D perhaps matching TRBD1 (6 bases). This CDR3 has 14 residues. V was pared by 7 bases and J by 4 bases, with 16 bases between. Germline CDR1 and CDR2: MNHNY and SVGAGI (reference sequence). The CDR3 reads CASTLGGPGYGYTL. The CDR3, as DNA: TGTGCCAGCACCCTAGGGGGGCCCGGCTATGGCTACACCCTC.

The sample holds a few counts of this clonotype. The V and J genes are TRBV6-5 and TRBJ2-1, with 12 positions matching TRBD2. Germline loops: CDR1 MNHEY, CDR2 SVGAGI. The CDR3 runs 18 residues. The J segment lost 2 bases and the V segment lost 0 bases, leaving 5 bases of the junction unmatched. The CDR3 nucleotides read TGTGCCAGCAGTTACTCGACTAGCGGGAGATTAACCTACAATGAGCAGTTCTTC. Its protein product is CASSYSTSGRLTYNEQFF.

This clonotype showed up just a few times. The chain is built from TRBV6-6 and TRBJ2-2; D possibly uses TRBD1 or TRBD2 (5 bases each). This CDR3 is 15 amino acids long. CDR1 is MNHNY, CDR2 SVGAGI, per germline (reference sequence). Between the trimmed V and J ends, which lost 2 bases and 5 bases, there was a span of 12 bases. The CDR3 coding sequence is TGTGCCAGCAGTTACGGGTTGAGGGGTACCGGGGAGCTGTTTTTT. Residues: CASSYGLRGTGELFF.

V usage is TRBV12-3 or TRBV12-4 and J usage is TRBJ1-6; TRBD1 is a possible D gene (6 bases). The CDR3 totals 16 residues. Trimming shortened V by 5 bases and J by 0 bases, and 11 bases separated the two germline ends. The CDR3 sequence is CASSPRGSSYNSPLHF. The CDR3 DNA reads TGTGCCAGCAGTCCAAGGGGGAGCTCCTATAATTCACCCCTCCACTTT.

J is TRBJ2-1 and V is TRBV24-1; 10 nucleotides align to TRBD2. V lost 3 bases, J lost 8 bases, and 0 bases stayed unmatched. CDR1 KGHDR and CDR2 SFDVKD come from the germline V gene. The CDR3 is 13 amino acids. The CDR3 bases are TGTGCCACCAGTGATGGGACTAGCGATGAGCAGTTCTTC. This codes for CATSDGTSDEQFF.

The genes are TRBV5-1 and TRBJ2-3, with D maybe TRBD2 (6 bases). This CDR3 contains 14 residues. V was shortened by 5 bases and J by 3 bases, with 13 bases between the two germline ends. The germline V gene encodes CDR1 SGHRS and CDR2 YFSETQ. The CDR3 sequence: CASRSGSLTDTQYF. CDR3 in DNA: TGCGCCAGCAGGTCCGGGAGTTTGACAGATACGCAGTATTTT.

V usage is TRBV19 and J usage is TRBJ2-7, with 13 bases that match TRBD2. This CDR3 has 13 residues. Trimming took 8 bases from V and 6 from J; bases not matched to a gene: 4. Germline-derived CDR1 and CDR2 are LNHDA and SQIVND (reference sequence). The CDR3 DNA reads as TGTGCCAGTCGTGGGACTAGCGGGATCGAGCAGTACTTC. Translation gives CASRGTSGIEQYF.

This chain links TRBV4-3 with TRBJ1-3, with D perhaps TRBD1 (5 bases). This CDR3 region has 14 residues. CDR1 and CDR2 from the germline V gene are LGHNA and YSLEER. The V end was cut by 4 bases, the J end by 2 bases, with 9 bases between. The CDR3 protein is CASSLWGAGNTIYF. CDR3 bases: TGCGCCAGCAGCCTATGGGGGGCTGGAAACACCATATATTTT.

J is TRBJ2-3 and V is TRBV5-1; D is uncertain. V dropped 0 bases and J dropped 2 bases, with 13 bases sitting between them. CDR1 is SGHRS, CDR2 YFSETQ, per germline. The CDR3 runs 16 residues. CDR3 sequence reads: CASSLENLVFTDTQYF. The CDR3 nucleotides read TGCGCCAGCAGCTTGGAGAACCTAGTGTTCACAGATACGCAGTATTTT.

This sequence joins TRBV7-9 and TRBJ1-4; the D gene is possibly TRBD1 (5 bases). The CDR3 has 14 residues. The ends were cut back, 2 bases at V and 5 bases at J, with 9 bases in the middle. The germline V gene encodes CDR1 SEHNR and CDR2 FQNEAQ (reference sequence). CDR3 in DNA: TGTGCCAGCAGCTTACGGGACGGCAATGAAAAACTGTTTTTT. This codes for CASSLRDGNEKLFF.

This clonotype was observed a few times. The germline gene is not matched at one end of the junction; a read error may be the cause. The chain recombines TRBV7-2 with TRBJ2-3, with 11 nucleotides matching TRBD1. In germline, CDR1 is SGHTA, CDR2 FQGNSA. The CDR3 runs to 14 residues. CDR3 nucleotides: TGTGCCAGCAGCACAGGACAGGGGGCAGATACACAGTATTTT. It specifies CASSTGQGADTQYF.

This clonotype has more than one count but fewer than ten. The chain couples TRBV29-1 to TRBJ1-1; D not certain. The V and J ends lost 4 bases and 2 bases respectively, with 5 bases between them. This CDR3 comprises 11 residues. Germline CDR1 and CDR2: SQVTM and ANQGSEA. CDR3 DNA: TGCAGCGTTGTGGTCAACACTGAAGCTTTCTTT. It is translated as CSVVVNTEAFF. Using reference TRBV29-1 and TRBJ1-1 for the parts outside the CDR3, the full variable domain is SAVISQKPSRDICQRGTSLTIQCQVDSQVTMMFWYRQQPGQSLTLIATANQGSEATYESGFVIDKFPISRPNLTFSTLTVSNMSPEDSSIYLCSVVVNTEAFFGQGTRLTVV.

This CDR3 reads CASSLGSSGNTDTQYF. DNA of the CDR3: TGCGCCAGCAGCTTGGGGAGTAGCGGAAACACAGATACGCAGTATTTT. This chain joins TRBV5-1 and TRBJ2-3, with a weak D call TRBD2 (6 bases). V lost 0 bases, J lost 2 bases, and 13 bases lay in between. The CDR3 is 16 amino acids. Germline V gene data show CDR1 as SGHRS and CDR2 as YFSETQ. Together with reference TRBV5-1 and TRBJ2-3, the CDR3 gives the full variable domain: KAGVTQTPRYLIKTRGQQVTLSCSPISGHRSVSWYQQTPGQGLQFLFEYFSETQRNKGNFPGRFSGRQFSNSRSEMNVSTLELGDSALYLCASSLGSSGNTDTQYFGPGTRLTVL.

The chain joins TRBV5-1 to TRBJ2-3; D not certain. CDR1 is SGHRS, CDR2 YFSETQ, per germline. The CDR3 covers 12 residues. V was trimmed by 4 bases and J by 5 bases, leaving 8 bases between them. DNA of the CDR3: TGCGCCAGCAGCCCCCTTGAAGATACGCAGTATTTT. It is translated as CASSPLEDTQYF.

V gene TRBV12-3 or TRBV12-4 combines with J gene TRBJ2-5, with a weak D call TRBD1 (5 bases). V lost 3 bases and J lost 5, with 16 bases in between. CDR3 length: 15 amino acids. CDR3 amino acids: CASSLGHIQRETQYF. In nucleotides, the CDR3 is TGTGCCAGCAGTTTGGGGCACATCCAAAGGGAGACCCAGTACTTC.

This rearrangement joins TRBV4-3 to TRBJ2-7; D not certain. This CDR3 is built from 15 residues. V lost 2 bases and J lost 0, with 11 bases in between. Germline assignment: CDR1 LGHNA and CDR2 YSLEER. Here the CDR3 DNA reads TGCGCCAGCAGCCAAAGACCCAGCGCCTCCTACGAGCAGTACTTC. This gives the protein CASSQRPSASYEQYF.

The gene calls are TRBV6-1 and TRBJ1-4; 7 positions match TRBD1. In germline, CDR1 is MNHNS, CDR2 SASEGT. The CDR3 consists of 14 residues. The V segment lost 8 bases and the J segment 2 bases; nucleotides outside the gene matches: 5. The DNA for the CDR3 is TGTGCCAGCCGAACAGGGGTGACTAATGAAAAACTGTTTTTT. Translated: CASRTGVTNEKLFF.

The chain couples TRBV7-2 to TRBJ1-6, with D tentatively TRBD1 (5 bases). Germline V CDR1 and CDR2: SGHTA, FQGNSA. This CDR3 is 15 amino acids long. Trimming shortened V by 5 bases and J by 0 bases, and 8 bases separated the two germline ends. CDR3 in DNA: TGTGCCAGCAGCGGGGGGGGCTCCTATAATTCACCCCTCCACTTT. Translation gives CASSGGGSYNSPLHF.

This clonotype was seen a handful of times. The chain has TRBV7-9 and TRBJ2-3; D gene unclear. The germline V gene encodes CDR1 SEHNR and CDR2 FQNEAQ (reference sequence). The V end was cut by 3 bases, the J end by 2 bases, with 12 bases between. The CDR3 length is 15 residues. CDR3 in amino acids: CASSFRSPPTDTQYF. The CDR3, as DNA: TGTGCCAGCAGCTTCAGGAGTCCCCCCACAGATACGCAGTATTTT.

This clonotype was observed a handful of times. The V and J genes are TRBV7-2 and TRBJ2-5, with unresolved D. The DNA end favors TRBJ2-7, so the J call may be wrong. CDR1 is SGHTA and CDR2 is FQGNSA in the germline V gene. This CDR3 spans 17 amino acids. The CDR3 here is CASSFLPLGSLSYEQYF. The CDR3 DNA reads TGTGCCAGCAGCTTCCTTCCTCTGGGTAGTCTGTCCTACGAGCAGTACTTC.

This clonotype was seen at least ten times. The chain employs TRBV20-1 and TRBJ1-1; maybe TRBD1 (5 bases). CDR3 length: 12 residues. Germline CDR1 and CDR2: DFQATT and SNEGSKA (reference sequence). The V and J ends lost 6 bases and 0 bases respectively, with 8 bases between them. The CDR3 nucleotides read TGCAGTGCGGGGCAGTTGAACACTGAAGCTTTCTTT. It yields the protein CSAGQLNTEAFF.

This clonotype occurred a few times. The rearrangement uses TRBV11-2 and TRBJ1-5; D not resolved. Germline assignment: CDR1 SGHAT and CDR2 FQNNGV. The CDR3 is made up of 15 amino acids. The V gene lost 2 bases and the J gene lost 3 bases, with 11 bases spanning the gap. The CDR3 bases are TGTGCCAGCAGCTTATCCGGGAGGGACAATCAGCCCCAGCATTTT. Translating gives CASSLSGRDNQPQHF.

This clonotype was counted ten times or more. One junction end does not reproduce the germline sequence, and a read error may be involved. This chain links TRBV7-2 with TRBJ2-2; no firm D call. The germline V gene has CDR1 SGHTA and CDR2 FQGNSA. CDR3 length: 13 amino acids. In DNA form, the CDR3 reads TGCGCCAGCAGCTTGGCGCACACCGGGGAGCTGTTTTTT. It translates to CASSLAHTGELFF.

The chain recombines TRBV4-2 with TRBJ2-5, with a possible D match to TRBD1 (6 bases). Judging by the DNA end, TRBJ2-7 fits better; the J call may be wrong. The CDR3 has 15 amino acids. CDR1 is LGHNA and CDR2 is YNFKEQ in the germline V gene. Here the CDR3 DNA reads TGTGCCAGCAGCCAAGAAGATAGACAGGACTACGAGCAGTACTTC. Protein sequence: CASSQEDRQDYEQYF.

On this clonotype itself: An end of the junction does not agree with germline; a read error may underlie this. The CDR3 loop reads CAGSRGNEQFF. As DNA, the CDR3 is TGTGCCGGCAGTAGGGGGAATGAGCAGTTCTTC. The chain carries TRBV25-1 and TRBJ2-1; a possible D gene is TRBD1 (6 bases). The CDR3 is 11 amino acids. The germline V gene has CDR1 MGHDK and CDR2 SYGVNS.

V usage is TRBV12-3 or TRBV12-4 and J usage is TRBJ2-5; 10 nucleotides line up with TRBD2. The J call may be incorrect, as the DNA end agrees better with TRBJ2-1. The CDR3 contains 14 residues. The CDR3 nucleotides are TGTGCCAGCAGAGGGACTAGCGATAGGAATGAGCAGTTCTTC. It is translated as CASRGTSDRNEQFF.

The genes are TRBV10-3 and TRBJ1-3; D not certain. Germline V gene sequence: CDR1 ENHRY, CDR2 SYGVKD. V lost 8 bases and J 2 bases, leaving 25 bases between the germline ends. The CDR3 runs 18 residues. CDR3 amino acids: CAISSGEKNSTPGNTIYF. The CDR3 nucleotides are TGTGCCATCTCCTCGGGAGAAAAGAACAGTACGCCTGGAAACACCATATATTTT.